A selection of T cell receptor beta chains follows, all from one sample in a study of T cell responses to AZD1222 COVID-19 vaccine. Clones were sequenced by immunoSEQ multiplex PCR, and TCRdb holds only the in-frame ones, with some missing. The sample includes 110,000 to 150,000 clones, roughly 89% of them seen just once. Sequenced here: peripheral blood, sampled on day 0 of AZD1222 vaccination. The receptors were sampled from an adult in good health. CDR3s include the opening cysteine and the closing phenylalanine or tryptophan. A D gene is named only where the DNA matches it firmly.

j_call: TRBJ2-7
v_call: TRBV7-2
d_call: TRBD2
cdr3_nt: TGTGCCAGCAGCTTAGGGGCTAGCGGGAGTTTTTACGAGCAGTACTTC
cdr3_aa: CASSLGASGSFYEQYF

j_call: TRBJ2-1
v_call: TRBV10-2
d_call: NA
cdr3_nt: TGCGCCAGCAGTAGGAGGGTATGGAATGAGCAGTTCTTC
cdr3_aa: CASSRRVWNEQFF

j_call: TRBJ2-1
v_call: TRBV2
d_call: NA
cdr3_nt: TGTGCCAGCAGTGAAGGGACAGCTACCTACAATGAGCAGTTCTTC
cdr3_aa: CASSEGTATYNEQFF

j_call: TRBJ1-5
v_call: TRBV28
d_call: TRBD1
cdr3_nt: TGTGCCAGCAGTCCAGGGGGCTACGTTGGGAATTTT
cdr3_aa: CASSPGGYVGNF

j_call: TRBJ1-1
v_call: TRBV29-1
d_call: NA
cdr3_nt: TGCAGCGTTGAATCGGGGCACACTGAAGCTTTCTTT
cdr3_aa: CSVESGHTEAFF

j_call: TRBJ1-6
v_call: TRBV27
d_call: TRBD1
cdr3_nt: TGTGCCAGCAGTTTATGGGGGACAGGGACTTGGAATTCACCCCTCCACTTT
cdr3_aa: CASSLWGTGTWNSPLHF

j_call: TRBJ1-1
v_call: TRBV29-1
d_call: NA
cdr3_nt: TGCAGCGGTAAAAGGGGAGGAGGCACTGAAGCTTTCTTT
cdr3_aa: CSGKRGGGTEAFF

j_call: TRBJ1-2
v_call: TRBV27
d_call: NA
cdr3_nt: TGTGCCAGCAGCTGGACAGCCACATACTATGGCTACACCTTC
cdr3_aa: CASSWTATYYGYTF

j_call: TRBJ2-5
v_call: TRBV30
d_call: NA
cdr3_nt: TGTGCCTGGGTCCAGGCGGAGACCCAGTACTTC
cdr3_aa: CAWVQAETQYF

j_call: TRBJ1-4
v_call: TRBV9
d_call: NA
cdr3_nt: TGTGCCAGCAGCGCGCAGGGAAAAATTAATGAAAAACTGTTTTTT
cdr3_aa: CASSAQGKINEKLFF

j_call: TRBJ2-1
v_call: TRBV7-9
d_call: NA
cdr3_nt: TGTGCCAGCAGCTCGGGACTGGGACCCTACAATGAGCAGTTCTTC
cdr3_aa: CASSSGLGPYNEQFF

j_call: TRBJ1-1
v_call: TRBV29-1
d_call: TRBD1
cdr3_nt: TGCAGCGTTGCGCACAGGGGGTTGACTGAAGCTTTCTTT
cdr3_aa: CSVAHRGLTEAFF

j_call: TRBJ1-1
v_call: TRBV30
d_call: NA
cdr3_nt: TGTGCCTGGAGTTGGGGCAGACCGAACACTGAAGCTTTCTTT
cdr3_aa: CAWSWGRPNTEAFF